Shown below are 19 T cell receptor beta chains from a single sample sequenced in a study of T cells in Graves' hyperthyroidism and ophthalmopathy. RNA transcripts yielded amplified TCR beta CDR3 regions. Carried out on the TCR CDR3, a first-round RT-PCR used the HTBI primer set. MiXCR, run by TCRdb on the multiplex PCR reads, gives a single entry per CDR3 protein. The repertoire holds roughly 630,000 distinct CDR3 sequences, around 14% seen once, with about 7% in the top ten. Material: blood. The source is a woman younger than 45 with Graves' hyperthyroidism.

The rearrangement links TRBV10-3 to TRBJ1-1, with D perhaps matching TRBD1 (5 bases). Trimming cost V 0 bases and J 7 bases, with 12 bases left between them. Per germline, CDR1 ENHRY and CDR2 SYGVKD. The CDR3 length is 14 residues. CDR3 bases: TGTGCCATCAGTGAGTCAAAAGACAGCCTTGAAGCTTTCTTT. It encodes CAISESKDSLEAFF.

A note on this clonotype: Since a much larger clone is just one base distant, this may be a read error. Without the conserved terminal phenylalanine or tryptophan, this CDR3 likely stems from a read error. CDR3 DNA: TGTGCCAGCAGTCTCGCTAGCGGGAGATACGAGCAGTACCTC. This sequence encodes CASSLASGRYEQYL. The chain has TRBV27 and TRBJ2-7, with 10 bases fitting TRBD2. The V gene end was trimmed by 5 bases and the J gene end by 4 bases; junction bases not matched to a gene: 5. The CDR3 has 14 residues. Germline V gives CDR1 MNHEY, CDR2 SMNVEV (reference sequence).

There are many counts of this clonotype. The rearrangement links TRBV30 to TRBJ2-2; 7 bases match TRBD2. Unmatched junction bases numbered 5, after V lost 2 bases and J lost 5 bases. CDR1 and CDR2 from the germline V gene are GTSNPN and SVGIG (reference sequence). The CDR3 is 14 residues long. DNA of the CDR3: TGTGCCTGGAGTCTCTGGGAGGGAACCGGGGAGCTGTTTTTT. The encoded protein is CAWSLWEGTGELFF.

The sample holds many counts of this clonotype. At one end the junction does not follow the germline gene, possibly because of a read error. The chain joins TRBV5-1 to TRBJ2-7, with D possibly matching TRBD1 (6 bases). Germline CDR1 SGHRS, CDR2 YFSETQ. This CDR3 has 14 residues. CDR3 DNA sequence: TGTGCCAGCAGCTCGGGGACACTCTCCTACGAGCAGTACTTC. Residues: CASSSGTLSYEQYF. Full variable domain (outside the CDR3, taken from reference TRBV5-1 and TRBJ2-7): KAGVTQTPRYLIKTRGQQVTLSCSPISGHRSVSWYQQTPGQGLQFLFEYFSETQRNKGNFPGRFSGRQFSNSRSEMNVSTLELGDSALYLCASSSGTLSYEQYFGPGTRLTVT.

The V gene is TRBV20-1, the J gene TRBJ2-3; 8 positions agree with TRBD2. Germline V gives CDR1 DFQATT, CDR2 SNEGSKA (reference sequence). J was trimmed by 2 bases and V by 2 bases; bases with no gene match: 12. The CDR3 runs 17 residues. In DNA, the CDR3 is TGCAGTGCTAGATCAGCGGGAGCCCCCCCGGACACAGATACGCAGTATTTT. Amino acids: CSARSAGAPPDTDTQYF.

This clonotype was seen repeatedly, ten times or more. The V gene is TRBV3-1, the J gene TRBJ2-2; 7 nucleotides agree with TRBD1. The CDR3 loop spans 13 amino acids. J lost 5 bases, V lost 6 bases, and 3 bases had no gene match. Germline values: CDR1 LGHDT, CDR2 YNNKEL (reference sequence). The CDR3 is CASSQQGTGELFF. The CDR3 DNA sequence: TGTGCCAGCAGTCAACAGGGGACCGGGGAGCTGTTTTTT.

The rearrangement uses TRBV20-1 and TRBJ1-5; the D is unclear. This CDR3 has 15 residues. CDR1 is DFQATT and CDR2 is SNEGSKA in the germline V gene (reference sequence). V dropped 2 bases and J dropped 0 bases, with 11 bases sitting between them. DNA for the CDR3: TGCAGTGCTAGAAGGTCCGGGTATAGCAATCAGCCCCAGCATTTT. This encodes CSARRSGYSNQPQHF.

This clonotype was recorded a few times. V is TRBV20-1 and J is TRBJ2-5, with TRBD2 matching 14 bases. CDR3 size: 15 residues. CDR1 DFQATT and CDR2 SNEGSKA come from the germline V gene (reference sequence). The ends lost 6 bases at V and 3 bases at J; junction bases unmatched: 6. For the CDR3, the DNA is TGCAGTGCATGGACTAGCGGGAGGCAGAAAGAGACCCAGTACTTC. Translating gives CSAWTSGRQKETQYF.

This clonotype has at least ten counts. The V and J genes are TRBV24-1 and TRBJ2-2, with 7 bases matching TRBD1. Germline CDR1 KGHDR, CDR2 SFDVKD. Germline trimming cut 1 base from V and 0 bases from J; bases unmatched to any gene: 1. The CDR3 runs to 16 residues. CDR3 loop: CATSDLGGANTGELFF. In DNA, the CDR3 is TGTGCCACCAGTGATTTAGGGGGCGCGAACACCGGGGAGCTGTTTTTT.

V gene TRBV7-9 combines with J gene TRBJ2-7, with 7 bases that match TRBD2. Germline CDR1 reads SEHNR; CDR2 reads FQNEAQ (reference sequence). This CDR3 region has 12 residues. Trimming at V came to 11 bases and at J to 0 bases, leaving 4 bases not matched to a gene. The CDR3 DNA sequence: TGTGCCGCGGGGGTGAGCTCCTACGAGCAGTACTTC. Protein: CAAGVSSYEQYF.

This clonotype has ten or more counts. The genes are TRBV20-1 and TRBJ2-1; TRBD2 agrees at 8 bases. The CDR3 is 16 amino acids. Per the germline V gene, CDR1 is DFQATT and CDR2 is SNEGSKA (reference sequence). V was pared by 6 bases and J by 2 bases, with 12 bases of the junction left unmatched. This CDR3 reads CSARRVSGMAYNEQFF. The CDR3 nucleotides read TGCAGTGCCCGAAGGGTTAGCGGGATGGCCTACAATGAGCAGTTCTTC.

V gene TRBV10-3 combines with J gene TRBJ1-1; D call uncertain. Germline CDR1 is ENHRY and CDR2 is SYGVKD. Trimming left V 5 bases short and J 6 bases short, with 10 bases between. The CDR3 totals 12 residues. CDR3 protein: CAISYDEAEAFF. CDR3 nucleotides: TGTGCCATCAGTTATGACGAAGCTGAAGCTTTCTTT.

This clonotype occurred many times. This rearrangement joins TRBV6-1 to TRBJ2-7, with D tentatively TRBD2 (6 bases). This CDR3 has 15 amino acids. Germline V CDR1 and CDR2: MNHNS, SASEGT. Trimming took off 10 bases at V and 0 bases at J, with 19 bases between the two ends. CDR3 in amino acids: CATLRPGESSYEQYF. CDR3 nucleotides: TGTGCCACCCTACGCCCGGGAGAAAGCTCCTACGAGCAGTACTTC.

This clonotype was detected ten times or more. Here the CDR3 reads CASSQDVAGSTDTQYF. CDR3 bases: TGTGCCAGCAGCCAAGATGTTGCAGGGAGCACAGATACGCAGTATTTT. The chain combines TRBV3-1 with TRBJ2-3, with a possible D match to TRBD1 (5 bases). Trimming removed 0 bases at V and 0 bases at J, with 10 bases between. This CDR3 is built from 16 residues. CDR1 LGHDT and CDR2 YNNKEL come from the germline V gene (reference sequence).

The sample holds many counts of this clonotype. CDR3 region: CASRVGNSYEQYF. The CDR3 region has the DNA TGTGCCAGCAGGGTAGGAAACTCCTACGAGCAGTACTTC. The chain has TRBV6-1 and TRBJ2-7; no firm D call. The germline CDR1 and CDR2 sequences are MNHNS and SASEGT. The CDR3 runs 13 residues. V gave up 6 bases and J gave up 0 bases, with 9 bases separating them.

CDR3 region: CSARGGGGSPNTGELFF. The CDR3, as DNA: TGCAGTGCTAGAGGGGGAGGGGGGAGCCCTAACACCGGGGAGCTGTTTTTT. The J gene is TRBJ2-2, the V gene TRBV20-1, with D maybe TRBD2 (7 bases). Germline lookup yields CDR1 DFQATT and CDR2 SNEGSKA (reference sequence). Trimming took 1 base from V and 2 from J, leaving 17 bases between them. The CDR3 has 17 residues.

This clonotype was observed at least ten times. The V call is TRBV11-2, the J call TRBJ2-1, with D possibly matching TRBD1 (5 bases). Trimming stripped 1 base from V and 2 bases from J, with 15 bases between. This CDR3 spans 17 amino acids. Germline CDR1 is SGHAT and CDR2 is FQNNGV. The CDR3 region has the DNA TGTGCCAGCAGCTTAGCCGCTAGGACACCGCCCTACAATGAGCAGTTCTTC. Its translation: CASSLAARTPPYNEQFF.

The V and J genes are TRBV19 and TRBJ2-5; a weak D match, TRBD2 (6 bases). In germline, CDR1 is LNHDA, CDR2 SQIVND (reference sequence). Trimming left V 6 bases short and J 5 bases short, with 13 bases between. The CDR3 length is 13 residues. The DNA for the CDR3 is TGTGCCAGTAGAAGCGGGTTGCGGGAGACCCAGTACTTC. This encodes CASRSGLRETQYF.

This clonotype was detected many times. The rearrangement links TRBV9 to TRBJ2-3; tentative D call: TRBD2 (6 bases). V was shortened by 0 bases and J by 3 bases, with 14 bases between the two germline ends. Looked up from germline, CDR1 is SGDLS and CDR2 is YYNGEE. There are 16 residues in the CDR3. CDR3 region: CASSVGTTSDTDTQYF. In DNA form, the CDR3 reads TGTGCCAGCAGCGTAGGGACGACTAGTGATACAGATACGCAGTATTTT.